The 2 T cell receptor beta chains given below trace back to one sample, sequenced in a study of cytomegalovirus exposure and HLA in healthy donors. PCR used 60 Vbeta primers and 13 Jbeta primers. TCRdb's table, derived via immunoSEQ multiplex PCR, lists solely in-frame clones and lacks some. The sample has some 150,000 clones; 75% to 85% are singletons. Sequences were obtained from PBMCs. The receptors stem from a man younger than 40 in good health and CMV-seronegative.

This chain connects TRBV11-2 to TRBJ2-2; 9 nucleotides match TRBD2. Germline V gene data show CDR1 as SGHAT and CDR2 as FQNNGV. After removal of 5 bases from V and 1 base from J, the junction contained 5 bases not matched to a gene. The CDR3 has 16 residues. CDR3 loop: CASSRVTSGNTGELFF. In nucleotides, the CDR3 is TGTGCCAGCAGCCGCGTGACTAGCGGGAACACCGGGGAGCTGTTTTTT.

This clone has only a few counts. One end of the junction fails to match germline, which may point to a read error. The rearrangement uses TRBV7-9 and TRBJ2-5; D not certain. This CDR3 contains 11 residues. Germline assignment: CDR1 SEHNR and CDR2 FQNEAQ (reference sequence). The CDR3 protein is CASSLASAQYF. The DNA of the CDR3 is TGTGCCAGCAGTTTAGCCTCGGCCCAGTACTTC.